The entry below gives a single T cell receptor beta chain sequence along with its context. Its matching antigen is unknown. This sample was included in a study of shared clonotypes between healthy human individuals. Both subsets, CD45RA+ naive and CD45RA-negative memory, were split from the CD4+ cells. Germline values: CDR1 SGHRS, CDR2 YFSETQ. V was pared by 0 bases and J by 6 bases, with 12 bases between. The CDR3 length is 14 residues. Study results and limitations: Represented diversity, genetic and exposure-history alike, was limited by few donors.

The method was immunoSEQ multiplex PCR; TCRdb's version includes in-frame clones alone and lacks a portion of them. The data contain approximately 340,000 clones, over 70% of them singletons. Sequenced material: memory CD4+ T cells sorted from blood. Subset defined: CD45RA-negative fraction. The sequence derives from a young man in good health. V gene TRBV5-1 combines with J gene TRBJ1-2; D might be TRBD1 (5 bases). The CDR3 bases are TGCGCCAGCAGCTTGGCCGGCAGGGTTAATGGCTACACCTTC. It encodes CASSLAGRVNGYTF.